This TCR beta chain was found in a study of T cell responses to AZD1222 COVID-19 vaccine. Study-wide points: Spike-specific TCR breadth and depth were elevated following two AZD1222 doses. Baseline seropositives among AZD1222 recipients totaled only five to seven. The donor group comprised mostly white British people and more females; the analysis possibly underestimated clonal diversity. Nearly half of spike-specific TCRs reportedly target unmutated variant regions.

Comments on this clone: The antigen is unknown.

Sequencing was performed with immunoSEQ multiplex PCR; in TCRdb, only in-frame clones are kept and a portion is missing. This repertoire shows more than 95,000 clones, roughly 93% found once; its top ten account for around 1.4%. The origin of this receptor is an adult who received the AZD1222 COVID-19 vaccine. This specimen consisted of peripheral blood, obtained 28 days after the second AZD1222 dose.

The DNA of the CDR3 is TGCGCCAGCAAGCTCCCTTGGGCGAGATCTAATCAGCCCCAGCATTTT. Translation gives CASKLPWARSNQPQHF. This chain connects TRBV23-1 to TRBJ1-5; D gene unclear. TRBV23-1 carries the ORF label, with uncertain function. CDR3 length: 16 residues. V was shortened by 7 bases and J by 4 bases, with 20 bases between the two germline ends.